This TCR beta chain was obtained from a study of cytomegalovirus exposure and HLA in healthy donors. The germline gives CDR1 SGHTA, CDR2 FQGNSA. V lost 4 bases to trimming and J lost 4 bases; unmatched junction nucleotides: 6. CDR3 length equals 15 residues. Donors in the study were healthy people who gave bone marrow. Amplification used 60 Vbeta primers and 13 Jbeta primers. Clones were read by immunoSEQ multiplex PCR, and TCRdb kept only the in-frame ones, dropping some. The table has tens of thousands of clones, around two thirds seen once. This TCR was sampled from a woman younger than 45 in good health and CMV-seronegative. Input material: PBMCs. J is TRBJ2-1 and V is TRBV7-2; 8 nucleotides align to TRBD2. The CDR3 spells CASSSLAGQYNEQFF. The CDR3, as DNA: TGTGCCAGCAGCTCGTTAGCGGGGCAATACAATGAGCAGTTCTTC.